Each of the 8 T cell receptor beta chains below was sequenced from the same sample in a study of blood T cells in healthy people across ages. A second PCR, run for about 6 to 11 cycles, used a sample-barcoded 5' primer plus a J-beta primer mix. MiXCR was run by TCRdb on the 5' RACE reads, yielding one entry per CDR3 protein. The sample contains around 1,600,000 distinct CDR3 sequences, 42% of which appear only once. The specimen was blood. The source is a woman aged 18-29 years in good health.

The chain is built from TRBV7-9 and TRBJ2-7, with D perhaps matching TRBD1 (6 bases). The CDR3 is 17 amino acids. Germline V gene lookup returns CDR1 SEHNR and CDR2 FQNEAQ (reference sequence). V dropped 4 bases and J dropped 0 bases, with 19 bases sitting between them. In DNA, the CDR3 is TGTGCCAGCAGCTATAGGGGCCAGGACAGTCTCTCCTACGAGCAGTACTTC. Amino acids: CASSYRGQDSLSYEQYF.

There are a few counts of this clonotype. This rearrangement joins TRBV12-3 or TRBV12-4 to TRBJ2-7; TRBD2 matches 9 bases. The ends lost 5 bases at V and 3 bases at J; junction bases unmatched: 8. The CDR3 runs 15 residues. In DNA form, the CDR3 reads TGTGCCAGCAGTCCCCGCCTAGCGGGAAACTACGAGCAGTACTTC. As protein: CASSPRLAGNYEQYF.

This clonotype came up a few times. The chain has TRBV27 and TRBJ2-3; no firm D call. This CDR3 contains 13 residues. V lost 3 bases, J lost 2 bases, and 6 bases lay in between. Germline assignment: CDR1 MNHEY and CDR2 SMNVEV (reference sequence). The CDR3 DNA sequence: TGTGCCAGCAGTTTTGTGGTCACAGATACGCAGTATTTT. Protein product: CASSFVVTDTQYF.

This chain's CDR3 is CSVPRGGETQFF. For the CDR3, the DNA is TGCAGCGTCCCCCGGGGGGGAGAGACCCAGTTCTTC. This chain joins TRBV29-1 and TRBJ2-1; the match to TRBD2 covers 8 bases. The junction had 11 bases not matched to a gene; V was cut back by 6 bases and J by 13 bases. Germline CDR1 SQVTM, CDR2 ANQGSEA. The CDR3 length is 12 residues.

V and J are TRBV28 and TRBJ1-4, with TRBD1 as a possible D gene (6 bases). This CDR3 comprises 14 residues. Germline loops: CDR1 MDHEN, CDR2 SYDVKM. With 4 bases removed from V and 6 bases from J, the gap between germline ends came to 12 bases. In nucleotides, the CDR3 is TGTGCCAGCAGTTCCACAGGGCCGGATGAAAAACTGTTTTTT. It is translated as CASSSTGPDEKLFF.

The chain couples TRBV7-9 to TRBJ2-1; 10 bases map to TRBD1. V dropped 5 bases and J dropped 2; count of bases not matched to a gene: 6. The CDR3 covers 16 residues. CDR1 SEHNR and CDR2 FQNEAQ come from the germline V gene (reference sequence). The CDR3 DNA is TGTGCCAGCAGCAAGAATGACAGGGGGCCCTACAATGAGCAGTTCTTC. It yields the protein CASSKNDRGPYNEQFF. The full variable domain, completed using reference TRBV7-9 and TRBJ2-1, is DTGVSQNPRHKITKRGQNVTFRCDPISEHNRLYWYRQTLGQGPEFLTYFQNEAQLEKSRLLSDRFSAERPKGSFSTLEIQRTEQGDSAMYLCASSKNDRGPYNEQFFGPGTRLTVL.

The J gene is TRBJ2-7, the V gene TRBV28; D unresolved. Germline CDR1 reads MDHEN; CDR2 reads SYDVKM. Trimming left V 6 bases short and J 4 bases short, with 13 bases between. This CDR3 is 13 amino acids long. In DNA form, the CDR3 reads TGTGCCAGCAGAATCGGACCGTTTTACGAGCAGTACTTC. Translating it yields CASRIGPFYEQYF. Looking up the rest from reference TRBV28 and TRBJ2-7 gives the full variable domain: DVKVTQSSRYLVKRTGEKVFLECVQDMDHENMFWYRQDPGLGLRLIYFSYDVKMKEKGDIPEGYSVSREKKERFSLILESASTNQTSMYLCASRIGPFYEQYFGPGTRLTVT.

This clonotype was counted a few times. This sequence joins TRBV20-1 and TRBJ2-5; 8 bases align to TRBD1. Germline V gives CDR1 DFQATT, CDR2 SNEGSKA (reference sequence). The CDR3 is made up of 12 amino acids. Trimming took 5 bases from V and 5 from J; bases not matched to a gene: 4. The CDR3 is CSAGDRQETQYF. The CDR3 nucleotides are TGCAGTGCTGGGGACAGGCAGGAGACCCAGTACTTC.